The 15 T cell receptor beta chains reported below all come from one sample, sequenced in a study of blood T cell repertoires in COVID-19. TCRdb's table, derived via immunoSEQ multiplex PCR, lists solely in-frame clones and lacks some. The sample records about 210,000 clones, 82% being singletons. The specimen was peripheral blood. The source is a woman aged 60-70 years with COVID-19, enrolled during active disease.

This chain uses TRBV5-6 with TRBJ2-1, with 7 positions matching TRBD1. The CDR3 contains 17 residues. The ends lost 5 bases at V and 5 bases at J; junction bases unmatched: 16. Germline V gene data show CDR1 as SGHDT and CDR2 as YYEEEE. CDR3 in amino acids: CASSGGRGRRLDNEQFF. Here the CDR3 DNA reads TGTGCCAGCAGTGGGGGAAGGGGGCGCCGGTTAGACAATGAGCAGTTCTTC.

The J gene is TRBJ2-1, the V gene TRBV4-1; TRBD2 is a possible D gene (6 bases). This CDR3 has 17 residues. Germline values: CDR1 MGHRA, CDR2 YSYEKL. Trimming took 3 bases from V and 2 from J, leaving 17 bases between them. This chain's CDR3 is CASSHFTQAGPYNEQFF. The CDR3 DNA is TGCGCCAGCAGCCATTTCACCCAAGCGGGCCCCTACAATGAGCAGTTCTTC.

The rearrangement joins TRBV3-1 (or the pseudogene TRBV3-2) to TRBJ2-4; TRBD2 matches 10 bases. Germline trimming cut 5 bases from V and 6 bases from J; bases unmatched to any gene: 13. The CDR3 has 17 residues. CDR1 and CDR2 from the germline V gene are LGHDT and YNNKEL (reference sequence). The CDR3 region has the DNA TGTGCCAGCAGCAAGCGGGGGGGCGGTCAAGGGTCAAACATTCAGTACTTC. It specifies CASSKRGGGQGSNIQYF.

This chain joins TRBV28 and TRBJ2-3; TRBD2 matches at 14 bases. Germline lookup yields CDR1 MDHEN and CDR2 SYDVKM. The CDR3 extends over 16 amino acids. V dropped 5 bases and J dropped 6; count of bases not matched to a gene: 7. The CDR3 DNA reads as TGTGCCAGCAGTCCGCGACTAGCGGGAGGGGTGGATACGCAGTATTTT. Amino acid sequence: CASSPRLAGGVDTQYF. Together with reference TRBV28 and TRBJ2-3, the CDR3 gives the full variable domain: DVKVTQSSRYLVKRTGEKVFLECVQDMDHENMFWYRQDPGLGLRLIYFSYDVKMKEKGDIPEGYSVSREKKERFSLILESASTNQTSMYLCASSPRLAGGVDTQYFGPGTRLTVL.

Remarks on this clone: Other DNA sequences in the sample encode the same CDR3. The V gene is TRBV7-2, the J gene TRBJ2-7; D is perhaps TRBD1 (6 bases). Germline loops: CDR1 SGHTA, CDR2 FQGNSA. CDR3 length: 14 residues. Trimming took off 5 bases at V and 4 bases at J, with 15 bases between the two ends. The CDR3 region has the DNA TGTGCCAGCAGCCCAGGGACAATACCTTACGAGCAGTACTTC. Encoded protein: CASSPGTIPYEQYF.

The genes are TRBV5-1 and TRBJ1-1, with 10 bases identical to TRBD1. Germline CDR1 is SGHRS and CDR2 is YFSETQ. Trimming removed 3 bases from V and 1 base from J; junction bases left unmatched: 30. This CDR3 comprises 24 residues. The DNA for the CDR3 is TGCGCCAGCAGCTCCCCTAAACCCACCGATTTCGCAGGACAGGGGGTGCCGTGGAACACTGAAGCTTTCTTT. It codes for CASSSPKPTDFAGQGVPWNTEAFF.

The chain combines TRBV29-1 with TRBJ1-4; D call uncertain. Germline V gives CDR1 SQVTM, CDR2 ANQGSEA. V shed 6 bases and J shed 3 bases, with 14 bases lying between them. The CDR3 runs to 14 residues. The CDR3 is CSVELVNANEKLFF. For the CDR3, the DNA is TGCAGCGTGGAGCTGGTAAACGCTAATGAAAAACTGTTTTTT.

The CDR3 reads CASSSERLQGYEQYF. The CDR3 DNA reads as TGTGCCAGCAGCTCGGAACGGCTACAGGGTTACGAGCAGTACTTC. The V call is TRBV7-6, the J call TRBJ2-7; perhaps TRBD1 as D (6 bases). CDR3 length equals 15 residues. V gave up 4 bases and J gave up 4 bases, with 17 bases separating them. Germline V gives CDR1 SGHVS, CDR2 FNYEAQ.

This clone was seen more than once but under ten times. This sequence joins TRBV28 and TRBJ1-5; 7 bases match TRBD1. V lost 3 bases to trimming and J lost 8 bases; unmatched junction nucleotides: 10. The CDR3 consists of 15 residues. CDR1 MDHEN and CDR2 SYDVKM come from the germline V gene. The CDR3 coding sequence is TGTGCCAGCAGTTTGGCGACAGGGTTGGTGAAGCCCCAGCATTTT. Translating gives CASSLATGLVKPQHF. Full variable domain (missing parts from reference TRBV28 and TRBJ1-5): DVKVTQSSRYLVKRTGEKVFLECVQDMDHENMFWYRQDPGLGLRLIYFSYDVKMKEKGDIPEGYSVSREKKERFSLILESASTNQTSMYLCASSLATGLVKPQHFGDGTRLSIL.

This chain links TRBV30 with TRBJ1-5; D gene uncertain. Trimming shortened V by 2 bases and J by 6 bases, and 11 bases separated the two germline ends. The germline gives CDR1 GTSNPN, CDR2 SVGIG (reference sequence). This CDR3 contains 13 residues. DNA of the CDR3: TGTGCCTGGAGTAGGGAGCGGGGTCAGCCCCAGCATTTT. Encoded protein: CAWSRERGQPQHF. The full variable domain, completed using reference TRBV30 and TRBJ1-5, is SQTIHQWPATLVQPVGSPLSLECTVEGTSNPNLYWYRQAAGRGLQLLFYSVGIGQISSEVPQNLSASRPQDRQFILSSKKLLLSDSGFYLCAWSRERGQPQHFGDGTRLSIL.

The chain employs TRBV4-2 and TRBJ2-3, with 12 bases matching TRBD2. CDR3 length: 18 amino acids. J lost 3 bases, V lost 0 bases, and 7 bases had no gene match. In germline, CDR1 is LGHNA, CDR2 YNFKEQ. Written as DNA, the CDR3 is TGTGCCAGCAGCCAAGATGGGCGACTAGCGGGGGTAACAGATACGCAGTATTTT. It codes for CASSQDGRLAGVTDTQYF.

The chain joins TRBV28 to TRBJ1-1, with a tentative D call TRBD1 (5 bases). The ends were cut back, 5 bases at V and 1 base at J, with 11 bases in the middle. Germline V CDR1 and CDR2: MDHEN, SYDVKM. There are 14 residues in the CDR3. Written as DNA, the CDR3 is TGTGCCAGCAGTCCACCTGGACAGAACACTGAAGCTTTCTTT. Amino acid sequence: CASSPPGQNTEAFF.

The chain carries TRBV27 and TRBJ2-3; TRBD2 matches at 14 bases. J lost 4 bases, V lost 5 bases, and 5 bases had no gene match. Germline values: CDR1 MNHEY, CDR2 SMNVEV (reference sequence). The CDR3 is made up of 16 amino acids. CDR3 region: CASSLGLAGGADTQYF. DNA for the CDR3: TGTGCCAGCAGTCTCGGACTAGCGGGAGGCGCAGATACGCAGTATTTT.

The V and J genes are TRBV4-1 and TRBJ1-2; D gene unclear. CDR1 and CDR2 from the germline V gene are MGHRA and YSYEKL. The CDR3 spans 15 residues. V shed 1 base and J shed 0 bases, with 9 bases lying between them. The DNA for the CDR3 is TGCGCCAGCAGCCAAGTCATACGGTCTAACTATGGCTACACCTTC. Protein: CASSQVIRSNYGYTF.

The genes are TRBV2 and TRBJ1-2, with 7 bases that match TRBD1. CDR3 size: 14 residues. V lost 6 bases to trimming and J lost 2 bases; unmatched junction nucleotides: 6. Germline-derived CDR1 and CDR2 are SNHLY and FYNNEI. Written as DNA, the CDR3 is TGTGCCAGCAGCTACACAGGGGTGAACTATGGCTACACCTTC. Residues: CASSYTGVNYGYTF.